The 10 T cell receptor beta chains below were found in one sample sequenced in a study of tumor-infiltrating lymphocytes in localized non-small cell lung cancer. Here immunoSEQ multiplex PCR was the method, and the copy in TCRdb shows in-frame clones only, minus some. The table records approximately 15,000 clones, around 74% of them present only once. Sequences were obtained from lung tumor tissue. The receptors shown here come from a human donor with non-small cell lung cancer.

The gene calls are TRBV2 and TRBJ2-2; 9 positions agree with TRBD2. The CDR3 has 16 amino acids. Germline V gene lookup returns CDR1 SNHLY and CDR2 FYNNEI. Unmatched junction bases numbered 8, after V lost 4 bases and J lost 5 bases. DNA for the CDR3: TGTGCCAGCAGTGCGGTCGGCGGGGGGGAAACCGGGGAGCTGTTTTTT. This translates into CASSAVGGGETGELFF.

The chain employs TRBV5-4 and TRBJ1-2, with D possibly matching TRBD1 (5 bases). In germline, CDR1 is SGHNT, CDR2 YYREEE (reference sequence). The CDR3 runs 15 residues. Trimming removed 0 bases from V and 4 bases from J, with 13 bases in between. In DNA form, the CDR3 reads TGTGCCAGCAGCTTGGCGGGAGGGGTAATCTATGGCTACACCTTC. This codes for CASSLAGGVIYGYTF.

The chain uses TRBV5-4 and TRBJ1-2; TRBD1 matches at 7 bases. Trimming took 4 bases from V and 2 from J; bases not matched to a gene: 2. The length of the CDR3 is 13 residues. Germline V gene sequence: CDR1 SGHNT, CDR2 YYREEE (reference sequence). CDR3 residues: CASSPDRNYGYTF. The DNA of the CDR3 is TGTGCCAGCAGCCCGGACAGGAACTATGGCTACACCTTC.

The CDR3 is CASSRKRNTEAFF. The CDR3 DNA is TGTGCCAGCAGCCGAAAAAGAAACACTGAAGCTTTCTTT. The chain is built from TRBV28 and TRBJ1-1; D unresolved. Trimming shortened V by 6 bases and J by 2 bases, and 10 bases separated the two germline ends. The CDR3 runs 13 residues. CDR1 is MDHEN and CDR2 is SYDVKM in the germline V gene. Full variable domain (missing parts from reference TRBV28 and TRBJ1-1): DVKVTQSSRYLVKRTGEKVFLECVQDMDHENMFWYRQDPGLGLRLIYFSYDVKMKEKGDIPEGYSVSREKKERFSLILESASTNQTSMYLCASSRKRNTEAFFGQGTRLTVV.

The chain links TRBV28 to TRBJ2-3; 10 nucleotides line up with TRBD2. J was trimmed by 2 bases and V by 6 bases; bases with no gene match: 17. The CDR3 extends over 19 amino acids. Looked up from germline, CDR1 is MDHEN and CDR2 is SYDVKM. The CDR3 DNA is TGTGCCAGCAGCCACCCTCGACTAGCGGGCAAGGTATTCACAGATACGCAGTATTTT. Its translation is CASSHPRLAGKVFTDTQYF.

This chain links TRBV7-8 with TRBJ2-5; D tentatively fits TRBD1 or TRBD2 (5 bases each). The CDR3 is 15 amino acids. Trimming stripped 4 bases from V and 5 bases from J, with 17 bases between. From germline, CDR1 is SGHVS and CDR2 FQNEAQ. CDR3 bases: TGTGCCAGCAGCTGGACTCCCGGGGACGGGGAGACCCAGTACTTC. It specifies CASSWTPGDGETQYF.

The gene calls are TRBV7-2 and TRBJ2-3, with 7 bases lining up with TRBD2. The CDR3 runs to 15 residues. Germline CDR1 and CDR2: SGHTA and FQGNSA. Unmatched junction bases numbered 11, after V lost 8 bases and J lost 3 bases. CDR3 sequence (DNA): TGTGCCAGCGGAGGCAGGGCGGGAGCGACAGATACGCAGTATTTT. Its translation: CASGGRAGATDTQYF.

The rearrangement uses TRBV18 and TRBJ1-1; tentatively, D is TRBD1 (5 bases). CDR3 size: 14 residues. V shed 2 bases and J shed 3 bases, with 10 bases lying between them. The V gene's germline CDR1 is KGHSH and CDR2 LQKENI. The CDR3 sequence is CASSPRAGHTEAFF. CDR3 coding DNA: TGTGCCAGCTCACCAAGGGCAGGGCACACTGAAGCTTTCTTT.

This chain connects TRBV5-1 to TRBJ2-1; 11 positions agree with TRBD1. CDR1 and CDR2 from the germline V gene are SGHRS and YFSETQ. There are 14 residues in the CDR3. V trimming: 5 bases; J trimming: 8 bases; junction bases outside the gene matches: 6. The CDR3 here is CASRGTGGGDEQFF. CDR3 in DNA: TGCGCCAGCAGAGGGACAGGGGGGGGAGATGAGCAGTTCTTC.

DNA for the CDR3: TGTGCCTGGAGTGTTGGTGGGAGGGGAACTGGCTACACCTTC. Its translation is CAWSVGGRGTGYTF. The chain has TRBV30 and TRBJ1-2; D is perhaps TRBD1 (5 bases). Germline CDR1 reads GTSNPN; CDR2 reads SVGIG (reference sequence). The CDR3 is 14 residues long. Trimming removed 0 bases from V and 7 bases from J, with 15 bases in between. The full variable domain, in which reference TRBV30 and TRBJ1-2 provide the parts outside the CDR3, is SQTIHQWPATLVQPVGSPLSLECTVEGTSNPNLYWYRQAAGRGLQLLFYSVGIGQISSEVPQNLSASRPQDRQFILSSKKLLLSDSGFYLCAWSVGGRGTGYTFGSGTRLTVV.